Presented here are 6 T cell receptor beta chains from one specimen sequenced in a study of lymphopenia after photon versus proton radiotherapy. Sequencing was performed with immunoSEQ multiplex PCR; in TCRdb, only in-frame clones are kept and a portion is missing. The profile shows 25,000 to 30,000 clones, around 80% of them singletons. The sample in question was peripheral blood, obtained from a patient treated with photon-based radiotherapy. The receptor source for this set is a man aged 50 to 60 with gastric cancer.

In its sample, this clone was seen once. This chain joins TRBV7-2 and TRBJ2-3, with 10 bases identical to TRBD2. The CDR3 has 18 residues. The V and J ends lost 3 bases and 0 bases, in that order; junction bases with no gene match: 9. Looked up from germline, CDR1 is SGHTA and CDR2 is FQGNSA. The CDR3 loop reads CASSLGSGGIFSTDTQYF. The CDR3 coding sequence is TGTGCCAGCAGCTTGGGTAGCGGGGGGATTTTTAGCACAGATACGCAGTATTTT. Drawing the rest from reference TRBV7-2 and TRBJ2-3, the complete variable domain is GAGVSQSPSNKVTEKGKDVELRCDPISGHTALYWYRQSLGQGLEFLIYFQGNSAPDKSGLPSDRFSAERTGGSVSTLTIQRTQQEDSAVYLCASSLGSGGIFSTDTQYFGPGTRLTVL.

This clone was seen more than once but under ten times. V gene TRBV10-2 combines with J gene TRBJ2-7; D ambiguous. The V and J ends lost 8 bases and 4 bases respectively, with 6 bases between them. This CDR3 spans 10 amino acids. Germline-derived CDR1 and CDR2 are WSHSY and SAAADI. The CDR3, as DNA: TGCGCCAGCCAGTCATACGAGCAGTACGTC. Its protein is CASQSYEQYV.

The chain uses TRBV6-6 and TRBJ2-1; D is ambiguous. V gave up 4 bases and J gave up 10 bases, with 14 bases separating them. Per the germline V gene, CDR1 is MNHNY and CDR2 is SVGAGI (reference sequence). CDR3 length equals 13 residues. CDR3 coding DNA: TGTGCCAGCAGTTCCCCGCCAGCCGGGGAGCAGTTCTTC. Encoded protein: CASSSPPAGEQFF.

The chain has TRBV6-6 and TRBJ2-3; D might be TRBD2 (6 bases). This CDR3 is 13 amino acids long. Trimming removed 5 bases from V and 6 bases from J, with 12 bases in between. Per the germline V gene, CDR1 is MNHNY and CDR2 is SVGAGI (reference sequence). The DNA of the CDR3 is TGTGCCAGCAGTCGCCGGGAGAGTGATACGCAGTATTTT. It is translated as CASSRRESDTQYF.

This clone was picked up one time. The V and J genes are TRBV14 and TRBJ2-5; tentatively, D is TRBD1 (7 bases). V was cut by 4 bases and J by 4 bases, with 16 bases left in between. This CDR3 contains 15 residues. CDR1 SGHDN and CDR2 FVKESK come from the germline V gene. CDR3 bases: TGTGCCAGCAGCCTCGGAGGGGGCGTCTTAGAGACCCAGTACTTC. Translation: CASSLGGGVLETQYF.

The V call is TRBV5-1, the J call TRBJ2-2, with D hard to call. Germline lookup yields CDR1 SGHRS and CDR2 YFSETQ. V shed 4 bases and J shed 5 bases, with 12 bases lying between them. The CDR3 is 14 residues long. CDR3 loop: CASSLTHLTGELFF. As DNA, the CDR3 is TGCGCCAGCAGCCTGACACACCTGACCGGGGAGCTGTTTTTT.